The T cell receptor (beta chain) described here comes from a study of blood T cell repertoires in COVID-19. The protocol was immunoSEQ multiplex PCR, while the TCRdb copy is restricted to in-frame clones and leaves out a portion. The sample lists some 200,000 clones, roughly 80% seen once, with roughly a tenth in the top ten. From germline, CDR1 is MGHRA and CDR2 YSYEKL. V lost 3 bases and J lost 2; bases outside the gene matches: 7. The CDR3 consists of 16 residues. This TCR was sampled from a woman older than 75 with acute or convalescent COVID-19. The V call is TRBV4-1, the J call TRBJ1-2, with TRBD1 matching 9 bases. Sequencing was performed on peripheral blood. The CDR3 DNA reads as TGCGCCAGCAGCCATTCCACCGGGACAGGGAACTATGGCTACACCTTC. This sequence encodes CASSHSTGTGNYGYTF.